The clone carrying this TCR beta chain has only a few counts. Its antigen is unidentified. The sample belongs to a study of T cell repertoires in cytomegalovirus infection. TCRdb passed the reads through MiXCR, listing each CDR3 protein once. This sample has approximately 220,000 distinct CDR3 sequences, with approximately 40% found just once. Germline-derived CDR1 and CDR2 are SGHRS and YFSETQ. V was pared by 5 bases and J by 8 bases, with 10 bases of the junction left unmatched. This CDR3 spans 15 amino acids. This clonotype originated in a human donor in good health (CMV status not recorded). Some clones in this sample may be carry-over from other donors' samples. The chain carries TRBV5-1 and TRBJ2-1; 10 bases line up with TRBD1. This specimen was CD8+ T cells from cultured PBMCs, taken from culture after CMV antigen stimulation. The CDR3 reads CASRSPGQGKYEQFF. CDR3 bases: TGCGCCAGCAGGTCTCCGGGACAGGGGAAATATGAGCAGTTCTTC.